A single TCR beta chain is shown here with its context. Trimming at V came to 4 bases and at J to 5 bases, leaving 13 bases not matched to a gene. The V gene's germline CDR1 is LGHDT and CDR2 YNNKEL (reference sequence). This CDR3 has 16 residues. The entry originates in a study of blood T cell repertoires in COVID-19. This study enrolled people aged about 18 to 95 from roughly 24 US geographic areas. Researchers sorted participants into cohorts using their self-reported clinical history. As handled by the study authors: The authors estimated nucleated cell counts from reference gene primer amplification. Libraries were prepared by immunoSEQ multiplex PCR; TCRdb keeps only in-frame clonotypes and omits some of them. V, J and clone size are those of that table, while D and trimming were read from the DNA. The data contain about 210,000 clones, about 91% of them singletons.

Sample: PBMCs or T cells enriched from blood (not recorded which). This sequence joins TRBV3-1 (or the pseudogene TRBV3-2) and TRBJ1-2; TRBD1 agrees at 7 bases. This receptor was taken from a young man with acute COVID-19. CDR3: CASSLRGAGQNYGYTF. CDR3 in DNA: TGTGCCAGCAGCCTAAGAGGTGCGGGACAGAATTATGGCTACACCTTC.